Below, 15 T cell receptor beta chains from the same sample are listed, as sequenced in a study of T-cell reconstitution after alpha-beta-depleted transplantation in children. For TCRbeta, the library was prepared with unique molecular identifiers. TCRdb itself ran the PCR reads through MiXCR, one entry per CDR3 protein. The sample lists almost 500,000 distinct CDR3 sequences, about 12% occurring once. Material: PBMCs from the stem cell graft donor, obtained from the stem cell graft. These receptors all stem from a human donor who donated a stem cell graft to a child with combined immunodeficiency.

This rearrangement joins TRBV20-1 to TRBJ2-4; TRBD1 agrees at 7 bases. The junction had 8 bases not matched to a gene; V was cut back by 3 bases and J by 6 bases. The CDR3 sequence is 14 residues long. CDR1 and CDR2 from the germline V gene are DFQATT and SNEGSKA (reference sequence). CDR3 nucleotides: TGCAGTGCTAGGCCTCAGGGGGTAGGAAACATTCAGTACTTC. As protein: CSARPQGVGNIQYF.

The V gene is TRBV29-1, the J gene TRBJ2-7; D is tentatively TRBD1 or TRBD2 (6 bases each). The germline CDR1 and CDR2 sequences are SQVTM and ANQGSEA. The CDR3 consists of 14 residues. The V gene lost 5 bases and the J gene lost 3 bases, with 17 bases spanning the gap. The CDR3, as DNA: TGCAGCGTTCTGGGGGGCGGGTTGGGCTACGAGCAGTACTTC. This translates into CSVLGGGLGYEQYF.

V is TRBV6-5 and J is TRBJ1-2; tentatively, D is TRBD1 (5 bases). Germline V gene sequence: CDR1 MNHEY, CDR2 SVGAGI. V gave up 2 bases and J gave up 3 bases, with 19 bases separating them. CDR3 length: 17 residues. The CDR3 sequence: CASSYGPRRGRYYGYTF. DNA for the CDR3: TGTGCCAGCAGTTACGGCCCACGAAGGGGCCGGTACTATGGCTACACCTTC.

The rearrangement uses TRBV7-3 and TRBJ2-1, with no clear D. Germline V gives CDR1 SGHTA, CDR2 FQGTGA. The V and J ends lost 2 bases and 0 bases respectively, with 11 bases between them. The CDR3 contains 16 residues. CDR3 sequence reads: CASSLLSGSSYNEQFF. The CDR3 coding sequence is TGTGCCAGCAGCTTATTGTCAGGAAGCTCCTACAATGAGCAGTTCTTC.

This rearrangement joins TRBV6-1 to TRBJ2-5; TRBD1 agrees at 9 bases. The CDR3 has 16 amino acids. J gave up 5 bases and V 1 base, and 8 bases lay outside the gene matches. The germline V gene has CDR1 MNHNS and CDR2 SASEGT. This chain's CDR3 is CASSEERTGGWETQYF. CDR3 coding DNA: TGTGCCAGCAGTGAAGAACGAACAGGGGGCTGGGAGACCCAGTACTTC.

This clonotype has at least ten counts. The CDR3 sequence: CSVRTTAYEQYF. The CDR3 nucleotides read TGCAGCGTACGGACTACGGCCTACGAGCAGTACTTC. The chain couples TRBV29-1 to TRBJ2-7, with D possibly TRBD2 on 6 matching bases. V lost 6 bases, J lost 2 bases, and 11 bases lay in between. The length of the CDR3 is 12 residues. Germline values: CDR1 SQVTM, CDR2 ANQGSEA.

This clonotype was seen more than once but under ten times. This chain joins TRBV4-2 and TRBJ2-2; D is perhaps TRBD2 (7 bases). V lost 0 bases and J 6 bases, leaving 23 bases between the germline ends. This CDR3 spans 19 amino acids. Germline V gene lookup returns CDR1 LGHNA and CDR2 YNFKEQ. The CDR3 protein is CASSQEPRVRGGRAGELFF. The CDR3 DNA sequence: TGTGCCAGCAGCCAAGAACCCCGGGTGAGGGGGGGAAGGGCCGGGGAGCTGTTTTTT.

This clonotype has a handful of counts. V gene TRBV29-1 combines with J gene TRBJ2-7; 8 bases align to TRBD2. This CDR3 is 13 amino acids long. CDR1 and CDR2 (germline): SQVTM, ANQGSEA. Trimming removed 7 bases from V and 2 bases from J; junction bases left unmatched: 7. CDR3 sequence (DNA): TGCAGCGCTCGAGCGGGAGAGACCTACGAGCAGTACTTC. Translation gives CSARAGETYEQYF.

The chain links TRBV12-3 or TRBV12-4 to TRBJ2-7; unclear D gene. Trimming pared 3 bases from V and 3 bases from J, leaving 12 bases between. The CDR3 length is 14 residues. The CDR3 spells CASSFDVIGYEQYF. The CDR3 DNA follows: TGTGCCAGCAGTTTCGATGTTATAGGCTACGAGCAGTACTTC.

This chain joins TRBV18 and TRBJ1-1; 8 positions match TRBD1. CDR1 is KGHSH, CDR2 LQKENI, per germline. V dropped 1 base and J dropped 4; count of bases not matched to a gene: 8. The CDR3 is 16 amino acids. CDR3 amino acids: CASSPRVDRGGTEAFF. The CDR3 DNA sequence: TGTGCCAGCTCACCACGAGTTGACAGGGGAGGCACTGAAGCTTTCTTT.

The chain joins TRBV24-1 to TRBJ2-2; no definite D call. Germline values: CDR1 KGHDR, CDR2 SFDVKD. The V and J ends lost 2 bases and 2 bases respectively, with 14 bases between them. The CDR3 contains 17 residues. Here the CDR3 reads CATSDWIQRPNTGELFF. The CDR3 DNA sequence: TGTGCCACCAGTGATTGGATACAGAGGCCAAACACCGGGGAGCTGTTTTTT.

There are a few counts of this clonotype. The genes are TRBV12-3 or TRBV12-4 and TRBJ1-2; 7 bases fit TRBD1. The CDR3 sequence is 17 residues long. Trimming at V came to 5 bases and at J to 1 base, leaving 13 bases not matched to a gene. CDR3 in amino acids: CASSRYSYRGNNYGYTF. The DNA of the CDR3 is TGTGCCAGCAGTCGGTACTCTTACAGGGGTAATAACTATGGCTACACCTTC.

This clonotype was counted many times. The chain combines TRBV5-1 with TRBJ2-3; the D is unclear. Germline loops: CDR1 SGHRS, CDR2 YFSETQ. Between the trimmed V and J ends, which lost 0 bases and 5 bases, there was a span of 10 bases. The CDR3 spans 14 residues. The DNA for the CDR3 is TGCGCCAGCAGCTTGGGACCCGGGCAAGATACGCAGTATTTT. As protein: CASSLGPGQDTQYF.

V is TRBV6-5 and J is TRBJ1-2; D not certain. This CDR3 spans 15 amino acids. Trimming took 0 bases from V and 4 from J, leaving 12 bases between them. From germline, CDR1 is MNHEY and CDR2 SVGAGI. The CDR3 is CASSYSTGSPYGYTF. The CDR3 DNA sequence: TGTGCCAGCAGTTACTCGACTGGTAGCCCCTATGGCTACACCTTC.

As DNA, the CDR3 is TGTGCCAGCAGTTTATGGGGACATAAAGCTAACTATGGCTACACCTTC. As protein: CASSLWGHKANYGYTF. The chain employs TRBV12-3 or TRBV12-4 and TRBJ1-2; tentative D call: TRBD1 (6 bases). V was cut by 2 bases and J by 0 bases, with 13 bases left in between. This CDR3 spans 16 amino acids.